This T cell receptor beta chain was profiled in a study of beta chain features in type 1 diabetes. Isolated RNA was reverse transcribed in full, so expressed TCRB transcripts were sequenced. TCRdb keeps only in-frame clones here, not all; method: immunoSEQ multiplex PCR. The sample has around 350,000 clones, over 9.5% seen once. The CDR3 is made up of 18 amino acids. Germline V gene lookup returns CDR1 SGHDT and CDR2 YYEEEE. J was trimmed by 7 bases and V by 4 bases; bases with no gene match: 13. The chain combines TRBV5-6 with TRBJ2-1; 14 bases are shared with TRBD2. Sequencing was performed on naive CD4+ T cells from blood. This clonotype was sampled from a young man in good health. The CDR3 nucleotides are TGTGCCAGCAGCCCCCCGCCGGGACTAGCGGGAGTATGGAATGAGCAGTTCTTC. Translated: CASSPPPGLAGVWNEQFF.